These 24 T cell receptor beta chains share one sample of origin, sequenced in a study of blood T cell repertoires in COVID-19. The assay was immunoSEQ multiplex PCR, and TCRdb's table has in-frame clones only and misses some. The table has about 290,000 clones, about nine tenths seen once. Sequenced sample: PBMCs or T cells enriched from blood (not recorded which). Receptors were obtained from a woman aged 40 to 50 who had recovered from COVID-19.

The chain carries TRBV12-5 and TRBJ2-2, with 9 bases that match TRBD2. The germline V gene encodes CDR1 LGHNT and CDR2 FRNRAP. The CDR3 sequence is 17 residues long. V lost 3 bases and J lost 2; bases outside the gene matches: 7. Here the CDR3 reads CASGLSSGGPNTGELFF. DNA for the CDR3: TGTGCTAGTGGTTTAAGTAGCGGGGGACCTAACACCGGGGAGCTGTTTTTT.

CDR3 protein: CASRRPGQGTDTQYF. The CDR3 region has the DNA TGTGCCAGCAGACGCCCGGGACAGGGAACAGATACGCAGTATTTT. V usage is TRBV6-5 and J usage is TRBJ2-3; 9 bases align to TRBD1. CDR1 is MNHEY and CDR2 is SVGAGI in the germline V gene. J lost 3 bases, V lost 6 bases, and 7 bases had no gene match. The CDR3 contains 15 residues.

This clone was seen at least ten times. The genes are TRBV3-1 (or the pseudogene TRBV3-2) and TRBJ2-2, with TRBD2 matching over 7 bases. CDR1 is LGHDT, CDR2 YNNKEL, per germline (reference sequence). The ends lost 8 bases at V and 5 bases at J; junction bases unmatched: 11. CDR3 length equals 15 residues. The CDR3 bases are TGTGCCAGCGCGTTGGGCGGGAGTCGGACCGGGGAGCTGTTTTTT. Protein product: CASALGGSRTGELFF.

There are a few counts of this clone. This chain links TRBV7-9 with TRBJ1-4; 9 bases are a match to TRBD1. V gave up 3 bases and J gave up 14 bases; unmatched junction bases: 4. Germline V gives CDR1 SEHNR, CDR2 FQNEAQ (reference sequence). The CDR3 contains 12 residues. The CDR3 DNA reads as TGTGCCAGCAGCTTCGAAGACAGGGGGCTGTTTTTT. This gives the protein CASSFEDRGLFF.

The gene calls are TRBV10-3 and TRBJ2-1; D perhaps matches TRBD2 (6 bases). The germline CDR1 and CDR2 sequences are ENHRY and SYGVKD. The germline V and J ends were trimmed by 2 bases and 5 bases, with 16 bases remaining between them. The CDR3 extends over 16 amino acids. CDR3 sequence reads: CAISEPLGRGDNEQFF. CDR3 bases: TGTGCCATCAGTGAGCCCCTTGGGCGGGGAGACAATGAGCAGTTCTTC.

The rearrangement joins TRBV2 to TRBJ1-1; the D gene is possibly TRBD1 (5 bases). The CDR3 consists of 14 residues. Germline CDR1 SNHLY, CDR2 FYNNEI. The ends were cut back, 2 bases at V and 9 bases at J, with 16 bases in the middle. CDR3 sequence: CASSESVRGVQAFF. As DNA, the CDR3 is TGTGCCAGCAGTGAATCGGTTCGGGGGGTGCAAGCTTTCTTT.

The J gene is TRBJ1-2, the V gene TRBV4-1; D call uncertain. This CDR3 region has 16 residues. Germline CDR1 MGHRA, CDR2 YSYEKL. Deletions cut 0 bases from V and 4 bases from J, with 15 bases between. In DNA form, the CDR3 reads TGCGCCAGCAGCCAAGAGGCCTACAGTACTTCCTATGGCTACACCTTC. Amino acid sequence: CASSQEAYSTSYGYTF.

The chain recombines TRBV29-1 with TRBJ2-7; perhaps TRBD2 as D (5 bases). From germline, CDR1 is SQVTM and CDR2 ANQGSEA. V lost 7 bases and J 2 bases, leaving 9 bases between the germline ends. CDR3 length equals 11 residues. CDR3 sequence (DNA): TGCAGCGCCCTGGGAGCCTACGAGCAGTACTTC. Translation: CSALGAYEQYF.

The J gene is TRBJ2-5, the V gene TRBV19, with 9 bases fitting TRBD1. The CDR3 loop spans 15 amino acids. Germline V gives CDR1 LNHDA, CDR2 SQIVND (reference sequence). The trim removed 6 bases at V and 5 bases at J, leaving 10 bases unmatched. CDR3 sequence: CASSQQGAPRETQYF. In nucleotides, the CDR3 is TGTGCCAGTAGCCAACAGGGGGCGCCTCGGGAGACCCAGTACTTC.

The chain combines TRBV18 with TRBJ2-5; a weak D match, TRBD2 (8 bases). The V end lost 4 bases, the J end lost 2 bases, and 11 bases lay between the germline ends. Germline CDR1 and CDR2: KGHSH and LQKENI. CDR3 length: 14 residues. The DNA for the CDR3 is TGTGCCAGCTCACTAGCGGGACAGCAAGAGACCCAGTACTTC. As protein: CASSLAGQQETQYF.

The rearrangement uses TRBV21-1 and TRBJ2-3; the table's D gene call, TRBD2, was not cross checked with the DNA. TRBV21-1 is designated a pseudogene. The CDR3 sequence is 19 residues long. Here the CDR3 DNA reads TGTGCCAGCAGCAAAGGTATGACTAGCGGGGGGGCCGGGACAGATACGCAGTATTTT. The encoded protein is CASSKGMTSGGAGTDTQYF.

The chain combines TRBV19 with TRBJ1-6; no clear D gene. The germline CDR1 and CDR2 sequences are LNHDA and SQIVND (reference sequence). There are 16 residues in the CDR3. V was shortened by 4 bases and J by 10 bases, with 20 bases between the two germline ends. For the CDR3, the DNA is TGTGCCAGTAGTACTAAGACTCCGGGGAGAGGATCACCCCTCCACTTT. It translates to CASSTKTPGRGSPLHF.

This clone was counted a single time. The chain is built from TRBV30 and TRBJ2-7; unclear D gene. Trimming stripped 2 bases from V and 3 bases from J, with 17 bases between. The CDR3 is 15 amino acids. Germline loops: CDR1 GTSNPN, CDR2 SVGIG (reference sequence). The CDR3 spells CAWSSLRGLIYEQYF. Written as DNA, the CDR3 is TGTGCCTGGAGTAGTCTTCGCGGCCTAATCTACGAGCAGTACTTC.

This chain links TRBV19 with TRBJ2-7; TRBD2 agrees at 7 bases. This CDR3 is built from 15 residues. The V gene end was trimmed by 6 bases and the J gene end by 1 base; junction bases not matched to a gene: 9. Germline lookup yields CDR1 LNHDA and CDR2 SQIVND (reference sequence). The CDR3 spells CASSPLAGRSYEQYF. The CDR3 nucleotides are TGTGCCAGTAGCCCGTTAGCGGGCAGATCCTACGAGCAGTACTTC.

CDR3 bases: TGTGCCAGCAGCAAATTTAGGACTAGCGCCGCTGAGCAGTTCTTC. It codes for CASSKFRTSAAEQFF. This chain connects TRBV2 to TRBJ2-1; TRBD2 matches at 9 bases. Germline V gives CDR1 SNHLY, CDR2 FYNNEI. The junction had 12 bases not matched to a gene; V was cut back by 6 bases and J by 9 bases. This CDR3 is 15 amino acids long. Filled out from reference TRBV2 and TRBJ2-1, the complete variable domain reads EPEVTQTPSHQVTQMGQEVILRCVPISNHLYFYWYRQILGQKVEFLVSFYNNEISEKSEIFDDQFSVERPDGSNFTLKIRSTKLEDSAMYFCASSKFRTSAAEQFFGPGTRLTVL.

The chain recombines TRBV19 with TRBJ1-3, with a weak D call TRBD1 (5 bases). Deletions cut 7 bases from V and 8 bases from J, with 9 bases between. This CDR3 is built from 11 residues. Germline CDR1 and CDR2: LNHDA and SQIVND (reference sequence). The CDR3 nucleotides are TGTGCCAGTACCATAGGGGACACCATATATTTT. This gives the protein CASTIGDTIYF.

The V and J genes are TRBV5-5 and TRBJ2-2, with 8 bases that match TRBD1. Germline-derived CDR1 and CDR2 are SGHKS and YYEKEE (reference sequence). The CDR3 is 17 residues long. Trimming removed 0 bases from V and 4 bases from J; junction bases left unmatched: 8. The CDR3 coding sequence is TGTGCCAGCAGCTTGGGGTGGCAGGGGGCAAGCACCGGGGAGCTGTTTTTT. Residues: CASSLGWQGASTGELFF.

On this clone: Other DNA sequences in this sample translate to the same CDR3. The rearrangement joins TRBV18 to TRBJ1-1; the D gene is possibly TRBD1 (5 bases). The CDR3 extends over 12 amino acids. CDR1 KGHSH and CDR2 LQKENI come from the germline V gene. Trimming took off 3 bases at V and 4 bases at J, with 6 bases between the two ends. This CDR3 reads CASSPQGTEAFF. The CDR3 coding sequence is TGTGCCAGCTCACCCCAGGGCACTGAAGCTTTCTTT. Based on the CDR3 plus reference TRBV18 and TRBJ1-1, the full variable domain is NAGVMQNPRHLVRRRGQEARLRCSPMKGHSHVYWYRQLPEEGLKFMVYLQKENIIDESGMPKERFSAEFPKEGPSILRIQQVVRGDSAAYFCASSPQGTEAFFGQGTRLTVV.

This clone has a single count. The V and J genes are TRBV6-5 and TRBJ2-7, with D tentatively TRBD1 (6 bases). Between the trimmed V and J ends, which lost 6 bases and 3 bases, there was a span of 15 bases. The germline gives CDR1 MNHEY, CDR2 SVGAGI. CDR3 length: 14 amino acids. In DNA form, the CDR3 reads TGTGCCAGCAGGTTTGACGACAGGAGCTACGAGCAGTACTTC. This sequence encodes CASRFDDRSYEQYF.

This chain links TRBV9 with TRBJ1-2; a weak D match, TRBD1 (6 bases). This CDR3 is built from 14 residues. Germline V gene lookup returns CDR1 SGDLS and CDR2 YYNGEE. Trimming shortened V by 0 bases and J by 2 bases, and 8 bases separated the two germline ends. In DNA form, the CDR3 reads TGTGCCAGCAGCGTAGATACAGGGAACTATGGCTACACCTTC. Protein: CASSVDTGNYGYTF.

This rearrangement joins TRBV5-1 to TRBJ1-1; a possible D gene is TRBD1 (5 bases). Germline CDR1 is SGHRS and CDR2 is YFSETQ. V lost 0 bases, J lost 8 bases, and 11 bases lay in between. This CDR3 is built from 13 residues. The CDR3 DNA reads as TGCGCCAGCAGCTTGGGGTCTGCAGGGGAAGCTTTCTTT. Its translation: CASSLGSAGEAFF.

J is TRBJ2-3 and V is TRBV2, with a weak D call TRBD2 (5 bases). CDR1 is SNHLY, CDR2 FYNNEI, per germline. V was cut by 4 bases and J by 5 bases, with 13 bases left in between. There are 14 residues in the CDR3. The CDR3, as DNA: TGTGCCAGCAGTGTGGGATCACGGGGAGATACGCAGTATTTT. Its translation is CASSVGSRGDTQYF. Looking up the rest from reference TRBV2 and TRBJ2-3 gives the full variable domain: EPEVTQTPSHQVTQMGQEVILRCVPISNHLYFYWYRQILGQKVEFLVSFYNNEISEKSEIFDDQFSVERPDGSNFTLKIRSTKLEDSAMYFCASSVGSRGDTQYFGPGTRLTVL.

V gene TRBV19 combines with J gene TRBJ1-1, with 9 bases lining up with TRBD1. Trimming cost V 6 bases and J 2 bases; bases outside gene matches: 10. Germline-derived CDR1 and CDR2 are LNHDA and SQIVND (reference sequence). CDR3 size: 16 residues. The CDR3 spells CASRKRGQGVNTEAFF. CDR3 sequence (DNA): TGTGCCAGTAGAAAGAGGGGACAGGGCGTTAACACTGAAGCTTTCTTT. The whole variable domain, filled in from reference TRBV19 and TRBJ1-1, reads DGGITQSPKYLFRKEGQNVTLSCEQNLNHDAMYWYRQDPGQGLRLIYYSQIVNDFQKGDIAEGYSVSREKKESFPLTVTSAQKNPTAFYLCASRKRGQGVNTEAFFGQGTRLTVV.

The V and J genes are TRBV12-3 or TRBV12-4 and TRBJ1-6, with 10 bases identical to TRBD1. J gave up 8 bases and V 7 bases, and 2 bases lay outside the gene matches. This CDR3 region has 13 residues. This chain's CDR3 is CASKGTGDSPLHF. The DNA for the CDR3 is TGTGCCAGCAAGGGGACAGGGGATTCACCCCTCCACTTT.